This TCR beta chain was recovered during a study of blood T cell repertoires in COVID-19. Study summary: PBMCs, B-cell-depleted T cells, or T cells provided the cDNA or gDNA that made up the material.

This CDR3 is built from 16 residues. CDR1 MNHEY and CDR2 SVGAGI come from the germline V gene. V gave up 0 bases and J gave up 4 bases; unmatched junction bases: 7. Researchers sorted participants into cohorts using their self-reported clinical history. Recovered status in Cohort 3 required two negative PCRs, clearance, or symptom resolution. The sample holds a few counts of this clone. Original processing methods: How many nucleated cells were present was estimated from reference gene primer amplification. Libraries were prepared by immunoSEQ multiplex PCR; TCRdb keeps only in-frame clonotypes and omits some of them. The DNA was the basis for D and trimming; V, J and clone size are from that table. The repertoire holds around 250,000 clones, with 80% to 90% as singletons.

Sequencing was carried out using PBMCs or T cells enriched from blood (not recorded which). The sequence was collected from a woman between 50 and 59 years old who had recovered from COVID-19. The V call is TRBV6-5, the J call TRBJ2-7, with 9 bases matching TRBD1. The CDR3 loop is CASSYSGGTGIYEQYF. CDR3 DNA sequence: TGTGCCAGCAGTTACTCTGGCGGGACAGGGATATACGAGCAGTACTTC.